These 12 T cell receptor beta chains share one sample of origin, sequenced in a study of T-cell reconstitution after alpha-beta-depleted transplantation in children. The TCRbeta library incorporated unique molecular identifiers. TCRdb recomputed calls from the PCR reads with MiXCR, one row per CDR3 protein. The sample holds hundreds of thousands of distinct CDR3 sequences, approximately 14% seen once. The material sequenced was PBMCs, taken before TCRalphabeta/CD19-depleted stem cell transplant. The origin of the receptors is a girl aged 2-15 years with congenital amegakaryocytic thrombocytopenia, due to receive a stem cell transplant.

V usage is TRBV5-1 and J usage is TRBJ2-1, with D hard to call. The V end lost 1 base, the J end lost 6 bases, and 11 bases lay between the germline ends. The germline CDR1 and CDR2 sequences are SGHRS and YFSETQ. The CDR3 length is 14 residues. This CDR3 reads CASSLRSPFNEQFF. The DNA of the CDR3 is TGCGCCAGCAGCTTGAGGTCTCCTTTCAATGAGCAGTTCTTC.

In this sample, this clonotype turned up many times. The chain joins TRBV7-2 to TRBJ2-7; 10 positions agree with TRBD2. This CDR3 is 15 amino acids long. Looked up from germline, CDR1 is SGHTA and CDR2 is FQGNSA. V gave up 6 bases and J gave up 4 bases; unmatched junction bases: 9. CDR3 sequence reads: CASSFISSGSYEQYF. The CDR3 region has the DNA TGTGCCAGCAGTTTTATATCTAGCGGGAGTTACGAGCAGTACTTC.

This clonotype was counted between two and nine times. The chain carries TRBV12-3 or TRBV12-4 and TRBJ1-4; unclear D gene. The V end was cut by 3 bases, the J end by 7 bases, with 9 bases between. This CDR3 comprises 13 residues. The CDR3 DNA sequence: TGTGCCAGCAGTTTTTCCCGGGGTGAAAAACTGTTTTTT. As protein: CASSFSRGEKLFF.

This clonotype was found many times. The chain carries TRBV12-3 or TRBV12-4 and TRBJ2-1, with D possibly TRBD1 on 6 matching bases. The CDR3 is 12 amino acids. Trimming removed 3 bases from V and 10 bases from J, with 10 bases in between. CDR3 loop: CASSFAGVEQFF. The CDR3 DNA sequence: TGTGCCAGCAGTTTCGCAGGGGTCGAGCAGTTCTTC.

The chain joins TRBV19 to TRBJ1-1, with TRBD1 as a possible D gene (5 bases). Germline V gives CDR1 LNHDA, CDR2 SQIVND (reference sequence). V lost 0 bases to trimming and J lost 1 base, with 9 bases between them. The CDR3 has 15 amino acids. The CDR3 coding sequence is TGTGCCAGTAGTATAGATCTGGGGCCGAACACTGAAGCTTTCTTT. Its translation: CASSIDLGPNTEAFF.

This chain uses TRBV11-1 with TRBJ2-6, with D unclear. V dropped 2 bases and J dropped 0 bases, with 14 bases sitting between them. Germline lookup yields CDR1 SGHAT and CDR2 FQDESV (reference sequence). This CDR3 is 18 amino acids long. CDR3 nucleotide sequence: TGTGCCAGCAGCTTACGCTCCGCGCTCATCTCTGGGGCCAACGTCCTGACTTTC. Residues: CASSLRSALISGANVLTF.

This clonotype was recorded at least ten times. The chain uses TRBV15 and TRBJ2-7; weak D call: TRBD2 (6 bases). V was pared by 0 bases and J by 3 bases, with 9 bases between. Germline V CDR1 and CDR2: LNHNV, YYDKDF (reference sequence). The CDR3 contains 14 residues. CDR3 sequence (DNA): TGTGCCACCAGCAGAGATGGGACTTTCTACGAGCAGTACTTC. Translated: CATSRDGTFYEQYF.

V gene TRBV29-1 combines with J gene TRBJ2-7; TRBD1 agrees at 7 bases. This CDR3 is built from 14 residues. Germline values: CDR1 SQVTM, CDR2 ANQGSEA. After removal of 4 bases from V and 4 bases from J, the junction contained 10 bases not matched to a gene. The CDR3 reads CSVGVGGSDYEQYF. Written as DNA, the CDR3 is TGCAGCGTTGGTGTAGGGGGCTCCGATTACGAGCAGTACTTC.

This clonotype was recorded many times. A junction end diverges from the germline sequence, so it may reflect a read error. J is TRBJ1-5 and V is TRBV7-9; D remains unclear. The CDR3 is made up of 13 amino acids. Germline V lookup: CDR1 SEHNR, CDR2 FQNEAQ (reference sequence). CDR3 sequence reads: CASSLEENQPQHF. The CDR3 nucleotides read TGCGCCAGCAGCTTAGAAGAAAATCAGCCCCAGCATTTT.

This chain joins TRBV7-9 and TRBJ2-7, with 8 positions matching TRBD2. The CDR3 runs 13 residues. Trimming took 7 bases from V and 2 from J; bases not matched to a gene: 4. Germline-derived CDR1 and CDR2 are SEHNR and FQNEAQ (reference sequence). The DNA for the CDR3 is TGTGCCAGCACCATCGGGGGGGCCTACGAGCAGTACTTC. Translated: CASTIGGAYEQYF.

The rearrangement joins TRBV5-8 to TRBJ2-1; 13 bases align to TRBD2. The CDR3 has 12 residues. The germline V gene encodes CDR1 SGHTS and CDR2 YDEGEE. Unmatched junction bases numbered 4, after V lost 4 bases and J lost 15 bases. The CDR3 coding sequence is TGTGCCAGCAGCAAACTAGCGGGAGGGGGGTTCTTC. Protein: CASSKLAGGGFF. The full variable domain, with the rest looked up from reference TRBV5-8 and TRBJ2-1, is EAGVTQSPTHLIKTRGQQATLRCSPISGHTSVYWYQQALGLGLQFLLWYDEGEERNRGNFPPRFSGRQFPNYSSELNVNALELEDSALYLCASSKLAGGGFFGPGTRLTVL.

As concerns this clonotype: This may arise from a read error, as a much more abundant clone is one base away. The chain is built from TRBV20-1 and TRBJ2-7; D remains ambiguous. The length of the CDR3 is 11 residues. The germline CDR1 and CDR2 sequences are DFQATT and SNEGSKA (reference sequence). Here the CDR3 reads CSGSRAYEHYF. CDR3 bases: TGCAGTGGAAGTAGGGCCTACGAGCACTACTTC.